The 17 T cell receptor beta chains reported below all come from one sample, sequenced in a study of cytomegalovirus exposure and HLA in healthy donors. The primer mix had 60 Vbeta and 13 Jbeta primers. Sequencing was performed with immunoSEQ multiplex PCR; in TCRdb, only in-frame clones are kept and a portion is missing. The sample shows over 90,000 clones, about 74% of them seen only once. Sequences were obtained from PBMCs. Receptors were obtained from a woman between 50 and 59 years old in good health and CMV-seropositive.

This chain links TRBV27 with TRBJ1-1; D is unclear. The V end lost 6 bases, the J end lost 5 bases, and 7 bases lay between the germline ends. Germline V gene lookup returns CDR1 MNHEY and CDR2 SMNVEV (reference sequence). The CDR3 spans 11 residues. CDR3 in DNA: TGTGCCAGCAGCCAGTGGACTGAAGCTTTCTTT. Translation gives CASSQWTEAFF.

The CDR3 sequence: CASSITSGGGQPQHF. Here the CDR3 DNA reads TGTGCCAGCAGCATAACTTCAGGGGGAGGTCAGCCCCAGCATTTT. The chain carries TRBV6-6 and TRBJ1-5, with 7 bases lining up with TRBD1. This CDR3 region has 15 residues. The germline gives CDR1 MNHNY, CDR2 SVGAGI (reference sequence). With 6 bases clipped from V and 6 bases from J, the junction kept 11 bases outside the gene matches.

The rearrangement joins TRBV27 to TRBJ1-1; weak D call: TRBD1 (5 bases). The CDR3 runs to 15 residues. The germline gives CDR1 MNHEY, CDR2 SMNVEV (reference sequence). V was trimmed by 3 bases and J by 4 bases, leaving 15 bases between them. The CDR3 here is CASSFLITGGTEAFF. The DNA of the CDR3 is TGTGCCAGCAGTTTTCTCATAACGGGGGGCACTGAAGCTTTCTTT.

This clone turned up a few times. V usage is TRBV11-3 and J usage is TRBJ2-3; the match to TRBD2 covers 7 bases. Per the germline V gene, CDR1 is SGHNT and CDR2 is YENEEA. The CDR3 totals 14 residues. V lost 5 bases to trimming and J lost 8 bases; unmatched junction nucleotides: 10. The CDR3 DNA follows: TGTGCCAGCAGCGTTACCGGGGGACTAAGTACGCAGTATTTT. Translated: CASSVTGGLSTQYF. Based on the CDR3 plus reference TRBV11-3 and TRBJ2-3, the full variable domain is EAGVVQSPRYKIIEKKQPVAFWCNPISGHNTLYWYLQNLGQGPELLIRYENEEAVDDSQLPKDRFSAERLKGVDSTLKIQPAELGDSAVYLCASSVTGGLSTQYFGPGTRLTVL.

CDR3 amino acids: CASRGTGTNTGELFF. CDR3 bases: TGTGCCAGTAGGGGGACAGGGACGAACACCGGGGAGCTGTTTTTT. The V gene is TRBV19, the J gene TRBJ2-2; 9 bases align to TRBD1. Per the germline V gene, CDR1 is LNHDA and CDR2 is SQIVND (reference sequence). This CDR3 is built from 15 residues. The junction had 2 bases not matched to a gene; V was cut back by 6 bases and J by 0 bases.

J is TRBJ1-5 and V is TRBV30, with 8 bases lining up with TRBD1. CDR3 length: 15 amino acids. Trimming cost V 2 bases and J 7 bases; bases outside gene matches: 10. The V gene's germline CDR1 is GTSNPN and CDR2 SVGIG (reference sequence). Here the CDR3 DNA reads TGTGCCTGGAGTTTGACAGGGGTGGTTAGCCAGCCCCAGCATTTT. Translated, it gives CAWSLTGVVSQPQHF.

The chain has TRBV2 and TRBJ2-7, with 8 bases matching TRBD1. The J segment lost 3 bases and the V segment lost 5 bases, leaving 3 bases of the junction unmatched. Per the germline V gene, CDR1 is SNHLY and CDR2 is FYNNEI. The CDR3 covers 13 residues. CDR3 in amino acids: CASSRGQDYEQYF. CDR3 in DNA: TGTGCCAGCAGTAGGGGACAGGACTACGAGCAGTACTTC.

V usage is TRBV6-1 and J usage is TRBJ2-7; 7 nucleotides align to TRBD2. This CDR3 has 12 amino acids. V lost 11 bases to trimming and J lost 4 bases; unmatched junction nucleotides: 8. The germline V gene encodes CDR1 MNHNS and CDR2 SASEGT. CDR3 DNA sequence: TGTGCCGGGTCTAGCGGAGGGTACGAGCAGTACTTC. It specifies CAGSSGGYEQYF.

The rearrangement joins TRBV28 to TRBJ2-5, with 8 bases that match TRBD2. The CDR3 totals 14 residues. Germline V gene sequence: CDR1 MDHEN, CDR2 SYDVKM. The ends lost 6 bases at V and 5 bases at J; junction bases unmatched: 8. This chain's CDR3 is CASSPGLVRETQYF. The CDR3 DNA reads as TGTGCCAGCAGCCCGGGACTAGTGCGTGAGACCCAGTACTTC.

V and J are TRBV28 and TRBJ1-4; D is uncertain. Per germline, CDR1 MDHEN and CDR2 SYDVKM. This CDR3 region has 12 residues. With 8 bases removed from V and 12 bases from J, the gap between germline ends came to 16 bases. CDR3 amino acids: CASGTGPGQLFF. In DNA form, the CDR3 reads TGTGCCAGCGGTACCGGTCCTGGTCAACTGTTTTTT.

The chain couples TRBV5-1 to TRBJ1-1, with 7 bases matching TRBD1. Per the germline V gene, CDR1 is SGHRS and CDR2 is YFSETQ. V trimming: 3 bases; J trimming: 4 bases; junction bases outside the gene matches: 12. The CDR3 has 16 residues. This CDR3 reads CASSSSGGLGFTEAFF. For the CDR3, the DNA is TGCGCCAGCAGCTCATCAGGGGGTCTAGGGTTCACTGAAGCTTTCTTT.

Written as DNA, the CDR3 is TGTGCCAGTACGAGAGGGAGGTTCACAGATACGCAGTATTTT. Protein: CASTRGRFTDTQYF. The rearrangement uses TRBV27 and TRBJ2-3; D might be TRBD2 (6 bases). With 9 bases removed from V and 2 bases from J, the gap between germline ends came to 15 bases. Looked up from germline, CDR1 is MNHEY and CDR2 is SMNVEV (reference sequence). The CDR3 is made up of 14 amino acids.

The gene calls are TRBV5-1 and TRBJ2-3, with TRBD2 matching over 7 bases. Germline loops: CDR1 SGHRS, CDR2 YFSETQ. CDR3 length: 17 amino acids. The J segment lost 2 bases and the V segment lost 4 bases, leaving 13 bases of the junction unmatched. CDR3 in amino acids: CASSPTLAAVPTDTQYF. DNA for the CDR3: TGCGCCAGCAGCCCCACCCTAGCGGCCGTGCCCACAGATACGCAGTATTTT.

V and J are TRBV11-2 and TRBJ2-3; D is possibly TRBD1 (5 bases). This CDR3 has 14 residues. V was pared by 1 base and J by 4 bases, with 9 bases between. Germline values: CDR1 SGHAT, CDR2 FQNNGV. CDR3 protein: CASSLGTRADTQYF. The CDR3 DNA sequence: TGTGCCAGCAGCTTAGGGACCAGGGCAGATACGCAGTATTTT.

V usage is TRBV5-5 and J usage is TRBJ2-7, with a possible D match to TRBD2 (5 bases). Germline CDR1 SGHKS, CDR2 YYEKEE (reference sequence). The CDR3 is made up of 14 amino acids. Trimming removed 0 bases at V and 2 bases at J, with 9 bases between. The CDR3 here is CASSLVDWTYEQYF. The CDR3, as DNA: TGTGCCAGCAGCTTGGTGGACTGGACCTACGAGCAGTACTTC.

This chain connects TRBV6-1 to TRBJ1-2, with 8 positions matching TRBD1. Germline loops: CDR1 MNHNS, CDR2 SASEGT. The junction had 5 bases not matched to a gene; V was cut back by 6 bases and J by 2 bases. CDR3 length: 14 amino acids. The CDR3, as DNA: TGTGCCAGCAGCCGGGGACAGGCCAACTATGGCTACACCTTC. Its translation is CASSRGQANYGYTF.

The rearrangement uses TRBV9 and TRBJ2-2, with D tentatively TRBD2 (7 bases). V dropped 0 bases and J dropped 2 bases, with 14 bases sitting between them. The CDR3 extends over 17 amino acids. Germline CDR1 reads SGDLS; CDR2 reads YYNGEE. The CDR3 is CASSVEGGRGNTGELFF. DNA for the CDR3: TGTGCCAGCAGCGTAGAAGGGGGGAGGGGAAACACCGGGGAGCTGTTTTTT.